The sequence of this TCR beta chain was determined in a study of a mutant IDH1 vaccine in newly diagnosed glioma. Study background: Males made up approximately 60% and females roughly 40% of treated patients, whose mean age was approximately 44 years. General observations from the study: Changes in top peripheral clonotypes did not appear linked to pseudoprogression.

As for time point: week 23, last vaccination. A 20-mer mutant IDH1 peptide at 300 ug was injected subcutaneously with topical imiquimod. The V and J ends lost 8 bases and 3 bases, in that order; junction bases with no gene match: 5. The length of the CDR3 is 14 residues. Germline-derived CDR1 and CDR2 are ENHRY and SYGVKD. Profiled with immunoSEQ multiplex PCR; TCRdb holds only in-frame clones, not every one. In the table there are about 44,000 clones, approximately 89% of which are singletons. Notes on this clone: Its antigen is unidentified.

The source of this sequence is a man in his fifties or sixties with glioma. The gene calls are TRBV10-3 and TRBJ2-7, with 12 bases that match TRBD1. The sequencing here drew on PBMCs, taken from a glioma patient whose treatment included an IDH1 peptide vaccine. The CDR3 bases are TGTGCCATCCGGGACAGGGGGCCTGTCTACGAGCAGTACTTC. It encodes CAIRDRGPVYEQYF.